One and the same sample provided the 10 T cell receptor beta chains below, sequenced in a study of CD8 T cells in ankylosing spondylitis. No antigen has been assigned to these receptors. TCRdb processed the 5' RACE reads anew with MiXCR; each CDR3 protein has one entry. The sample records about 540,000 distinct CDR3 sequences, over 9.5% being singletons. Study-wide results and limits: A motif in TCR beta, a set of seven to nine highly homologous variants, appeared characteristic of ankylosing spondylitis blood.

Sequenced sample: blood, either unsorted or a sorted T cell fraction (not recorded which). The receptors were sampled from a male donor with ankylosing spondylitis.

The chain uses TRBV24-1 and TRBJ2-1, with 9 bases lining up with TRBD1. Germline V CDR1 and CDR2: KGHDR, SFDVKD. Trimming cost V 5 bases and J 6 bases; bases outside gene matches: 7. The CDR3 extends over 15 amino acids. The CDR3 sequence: CATSGTGGAVNEQFF. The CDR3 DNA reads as TGTGCCACCAGTGGTACAGGGGGCGCAGTCAATGAGCAGTTCTTC.

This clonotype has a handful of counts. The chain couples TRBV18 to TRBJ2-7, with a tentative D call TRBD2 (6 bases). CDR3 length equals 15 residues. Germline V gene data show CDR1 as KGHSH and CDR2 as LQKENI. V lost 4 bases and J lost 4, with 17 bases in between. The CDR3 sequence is CASSLGGIAEYEQYF. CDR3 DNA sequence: TGTGCCAGCTCACTGGGGGGAATAGCGGAATACGAGCAGTACTTC.

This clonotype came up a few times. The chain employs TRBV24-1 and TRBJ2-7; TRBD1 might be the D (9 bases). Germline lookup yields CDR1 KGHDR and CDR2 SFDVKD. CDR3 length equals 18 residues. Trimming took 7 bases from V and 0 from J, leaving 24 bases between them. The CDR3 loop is CATSDEEGTGTSSYEQYV. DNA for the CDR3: TGTGCCACCAGCGACGAAGAAGGGACAGGGACTAGCTCCTACGAGCAGTACGTC.

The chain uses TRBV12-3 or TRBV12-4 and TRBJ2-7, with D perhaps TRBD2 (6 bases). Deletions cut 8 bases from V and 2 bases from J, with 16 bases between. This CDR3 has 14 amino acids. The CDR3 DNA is TGTGCCAGCGTAAGGGACTCGGGGCCCTACGAGCAGTACTTC. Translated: CASVRDSGPYEQYF.

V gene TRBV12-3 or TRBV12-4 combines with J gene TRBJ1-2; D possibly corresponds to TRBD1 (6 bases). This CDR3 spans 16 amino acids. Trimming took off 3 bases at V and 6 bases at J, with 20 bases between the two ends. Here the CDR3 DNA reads TGTGCCAGCAGTTTCCCCGGTGGGGGCATTGGGAATGGCTACACCTTC. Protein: CASSFPGGGIGNGYTF.

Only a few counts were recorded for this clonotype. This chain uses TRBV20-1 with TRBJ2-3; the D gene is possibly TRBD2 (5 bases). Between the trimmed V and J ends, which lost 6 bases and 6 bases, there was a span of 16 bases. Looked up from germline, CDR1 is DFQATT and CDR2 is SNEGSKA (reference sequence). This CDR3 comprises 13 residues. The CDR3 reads CSAQRASGDTQYF. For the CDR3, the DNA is TGCAGTGCCCAGAGGGCCTCCGGGGATACGCAGTATTTT.

CDR3 bases: TGCAGTGCTCCCGGGACTAGCGGTTACCCGGGCAATGAGCAGTTCTTC. It is translated as CSAPGTSGYPGNEQFF. This chain connects TRBV20-1 to TRBJ2-1, with 11 bases aligning to TRBD2. Germline V gives CDR1 DFQATT, CDR2 SNEGSKA (reference sequence). J lost 6 bases, V lost 5 bases, and 12 bases had no gene match. This CDR3 is 16 amino acids long.

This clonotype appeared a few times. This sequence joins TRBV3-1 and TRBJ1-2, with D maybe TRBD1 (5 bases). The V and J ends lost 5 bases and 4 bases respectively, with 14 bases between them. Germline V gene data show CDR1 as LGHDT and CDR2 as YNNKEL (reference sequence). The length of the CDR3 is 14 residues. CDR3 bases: TGTGCCAGCAGCGAAGGACAAGATGGCTATGGCTACACCTTC. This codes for CASSEGQDGYGYTF.

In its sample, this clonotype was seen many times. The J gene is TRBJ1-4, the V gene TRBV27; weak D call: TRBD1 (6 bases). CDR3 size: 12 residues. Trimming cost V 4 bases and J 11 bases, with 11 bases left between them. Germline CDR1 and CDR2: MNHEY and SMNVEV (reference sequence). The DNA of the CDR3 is TGTGCCAGCAGTTCCTCGGGGGCCAAACTGTTTTTT. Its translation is CASSSSGAKLFF. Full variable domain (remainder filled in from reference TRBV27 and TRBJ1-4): EAQVTQNPRYLITVTGKKLTVTCSQNMNHEYMSWYRQDPGLGLRQIYYSMNVEVTDKGDVPEGYKVSRKEKRNFPLILESPSPNQTSLYFCASSSSGAKLFFGSGTQLSVL.

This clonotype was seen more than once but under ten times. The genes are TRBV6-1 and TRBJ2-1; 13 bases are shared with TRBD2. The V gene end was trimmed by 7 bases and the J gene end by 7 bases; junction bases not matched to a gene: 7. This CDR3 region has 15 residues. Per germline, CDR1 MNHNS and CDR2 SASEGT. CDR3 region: CASTWTSGRHNEQFF. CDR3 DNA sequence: TGTGCCAGCACATGGACTAGCGGGAGACATAATGAGCAGTTCTTC.